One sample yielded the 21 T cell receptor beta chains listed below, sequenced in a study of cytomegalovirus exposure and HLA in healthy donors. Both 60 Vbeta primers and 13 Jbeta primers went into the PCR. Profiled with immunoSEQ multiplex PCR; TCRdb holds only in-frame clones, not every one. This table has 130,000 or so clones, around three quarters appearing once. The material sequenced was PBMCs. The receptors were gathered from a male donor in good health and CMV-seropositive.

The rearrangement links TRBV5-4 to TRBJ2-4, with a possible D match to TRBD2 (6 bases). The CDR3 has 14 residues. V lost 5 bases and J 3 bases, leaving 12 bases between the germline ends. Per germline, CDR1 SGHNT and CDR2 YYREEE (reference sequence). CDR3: CASSRGGDKNIQYF. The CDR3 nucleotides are TGTGCCAGCAGTCGGGGAGGAGACAAAAACATTCAGTACTTC.

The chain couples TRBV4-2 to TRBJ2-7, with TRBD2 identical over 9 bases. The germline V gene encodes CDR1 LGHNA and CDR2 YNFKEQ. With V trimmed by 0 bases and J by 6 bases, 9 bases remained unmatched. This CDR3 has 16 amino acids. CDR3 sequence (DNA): TGTGCCAGCAGCCAAGAAGGCGGGGGGGCGTTTGGCGAGCAGTACTTC. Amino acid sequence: CASSQEGGGAFGEQYF.

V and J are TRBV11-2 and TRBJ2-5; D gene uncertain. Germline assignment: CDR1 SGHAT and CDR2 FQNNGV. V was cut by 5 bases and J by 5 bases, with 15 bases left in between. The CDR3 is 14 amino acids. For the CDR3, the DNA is TGTGCCAGCAGCCCTCTGGCCTTTTTGGAGACCCAGTACTTC. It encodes CASSPLAFLETQYF. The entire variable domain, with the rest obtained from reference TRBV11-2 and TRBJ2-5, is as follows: EAGVAQSPRYKIIEKRQSVAFWCNPISGHATLYWYQQILGQGPKLLIQFQNNGVVDDSQLPKDRFSAERLKGVDSTLKIQPAKLEDSAVYLCASSPLAFLETQYFGPGTRLLVL.

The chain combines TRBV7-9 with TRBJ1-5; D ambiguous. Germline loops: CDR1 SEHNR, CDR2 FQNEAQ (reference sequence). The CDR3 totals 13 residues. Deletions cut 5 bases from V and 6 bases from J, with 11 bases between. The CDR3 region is CASSADEGQPQHF. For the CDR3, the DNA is TGTGCCAGCAGCGCCGACGAGGGTCAGCCCCAGCATTTT.

CDR3 in amino acids: CASSPGQMNTEAFF. The CDR3, as DNA: TGTGCCAGCTCACCGGGACAGATGAACACTGAAGCTTTCTTT. The chain links TRBV18 to TRBJ1-1, with 7 bases lining up with TRBD1. The ends lost 3 bases at V and 0 bases at J; junction bases unmatched: 1. The CDR3 has 14 residues. Germline V gene data show CDR1 as KGHSH and CDR2 as LQKENI.

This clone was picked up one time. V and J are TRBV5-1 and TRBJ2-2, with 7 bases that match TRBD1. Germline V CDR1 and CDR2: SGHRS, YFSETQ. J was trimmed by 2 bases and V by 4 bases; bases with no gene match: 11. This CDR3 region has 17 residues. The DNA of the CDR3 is TGCGCCAGCAGCCTAGAACGACAGGGTGGAAACACCGGGGAGCTGTTTTTT. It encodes CASSLERQGGNTGELFF.

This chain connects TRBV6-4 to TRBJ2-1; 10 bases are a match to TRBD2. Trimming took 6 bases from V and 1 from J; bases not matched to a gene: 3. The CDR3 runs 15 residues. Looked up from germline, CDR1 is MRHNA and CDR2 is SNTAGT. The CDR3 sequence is CASSQAGGSYNEQFF. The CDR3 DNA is TGTGCCAGCAGCCAAGCGGGAGGGTCCTACAATGAGCAGTTCTTC.

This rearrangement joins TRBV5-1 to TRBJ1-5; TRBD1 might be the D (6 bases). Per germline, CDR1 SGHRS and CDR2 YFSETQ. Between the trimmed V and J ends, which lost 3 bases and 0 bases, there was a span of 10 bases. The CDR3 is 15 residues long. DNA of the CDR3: TGCGCCAGCAGCTGGGGGGGGGCTAGCAATCAGCCCCAGCATTTT. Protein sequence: CASSWGGASNQPQHF.

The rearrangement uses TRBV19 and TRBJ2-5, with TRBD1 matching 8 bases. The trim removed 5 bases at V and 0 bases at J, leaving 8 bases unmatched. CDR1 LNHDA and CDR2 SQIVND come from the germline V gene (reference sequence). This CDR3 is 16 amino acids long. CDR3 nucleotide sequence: TGTGCCAGTAGTTCCCGGACAGGGCGTTACCAAGAGACCCAGTACTTC. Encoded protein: CASSSRTGRYQETQYF.

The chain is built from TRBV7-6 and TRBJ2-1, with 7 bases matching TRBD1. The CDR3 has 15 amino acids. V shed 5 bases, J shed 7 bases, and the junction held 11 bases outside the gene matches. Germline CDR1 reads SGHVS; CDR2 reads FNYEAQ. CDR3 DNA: TGTGCCAGCAGCCGAACCGGGACAGTAATTAATGAGCAGTTCTTC. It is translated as CASSRTGTVINEQFF. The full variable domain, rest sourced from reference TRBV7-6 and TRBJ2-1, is GAGVSQSPRYKVTKRGQDVALRCDPISGHVSLYWYRQALGQGPEFLTYFNYEAQQDKSGLPNDRFSAERPEGSISTLTIQRTEQRDSAMYRCASSRTGTVINEQFFGPGTRLTVL.

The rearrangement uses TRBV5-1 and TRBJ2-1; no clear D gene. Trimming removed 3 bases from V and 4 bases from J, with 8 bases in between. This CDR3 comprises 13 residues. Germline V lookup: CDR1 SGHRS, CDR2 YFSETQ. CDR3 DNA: TGCGCCAGCAGCTCTTCCAGATACAATGAGCAGTTCTTC. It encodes CASSSSRYNEQFF.

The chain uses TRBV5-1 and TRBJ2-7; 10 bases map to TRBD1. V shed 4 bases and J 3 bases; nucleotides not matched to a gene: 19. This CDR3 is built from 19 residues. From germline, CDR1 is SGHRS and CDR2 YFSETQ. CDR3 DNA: TGCGCCAGCAGCAGCCGCCCGGGACAGGGGAGGGCAGGGCTCTACGAGCAGTACTTC. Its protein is CASSSRPGQGRAGLYEQYF.

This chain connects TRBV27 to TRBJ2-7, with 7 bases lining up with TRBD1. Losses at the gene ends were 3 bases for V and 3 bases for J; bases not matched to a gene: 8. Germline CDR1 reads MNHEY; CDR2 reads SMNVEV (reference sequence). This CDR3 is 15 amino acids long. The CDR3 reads CASSFRDSLDYEQYF. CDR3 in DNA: TGTGCCAGCAGTTTCCGGGACAGCCTTGACTACGAGCAGTACTTC.

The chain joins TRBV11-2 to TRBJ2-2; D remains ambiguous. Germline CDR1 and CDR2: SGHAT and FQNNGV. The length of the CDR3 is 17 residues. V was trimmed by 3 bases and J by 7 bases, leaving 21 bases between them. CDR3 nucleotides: TGTGCCAGCAGCTTTGGGCCCACCGTGGTCTTTGTCGGGGAGCTGTTTTTT. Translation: CASSFGPTVVFVGELFF.

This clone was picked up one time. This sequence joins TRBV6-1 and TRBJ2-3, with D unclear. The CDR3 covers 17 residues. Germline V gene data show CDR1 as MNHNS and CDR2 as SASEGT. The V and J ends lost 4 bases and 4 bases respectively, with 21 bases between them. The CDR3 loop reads CASSVLTLPETADTQYF. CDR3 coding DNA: TGTGCCAGCAGTGTTCTGACACTCCCTGAAACCGCAGATACGCAGTATTTT.

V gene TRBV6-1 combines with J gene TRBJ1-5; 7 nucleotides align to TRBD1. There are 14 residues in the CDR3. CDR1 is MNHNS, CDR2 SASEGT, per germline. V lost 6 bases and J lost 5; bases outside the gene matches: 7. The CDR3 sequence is CASSLGTEHQPQHF. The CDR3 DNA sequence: TGTGCCAGCAGCCTTGGGACAGAACATCAGCCCCAGCATTTT.

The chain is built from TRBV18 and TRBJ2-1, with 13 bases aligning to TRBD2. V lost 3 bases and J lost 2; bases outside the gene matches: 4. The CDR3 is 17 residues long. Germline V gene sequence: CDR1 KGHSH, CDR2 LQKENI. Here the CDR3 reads CASSPGLAGSAYNEQFF. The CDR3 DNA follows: TGTGCCAGCTCACCGGGACTAGCGGGGTCAGCCTACAATGAGCAGTTCTTC. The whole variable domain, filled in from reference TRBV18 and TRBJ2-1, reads NAGVMQNPRHLVRRRGQEARLRCSPMKGHSHVYWYRQLPEEGLKFMVYLQKENIIDESGMPKERFSAEFPKEGPSILRIQQVVRGDSAAYFCASSPGLAGSAYNEQFFGPGTRLTVL.

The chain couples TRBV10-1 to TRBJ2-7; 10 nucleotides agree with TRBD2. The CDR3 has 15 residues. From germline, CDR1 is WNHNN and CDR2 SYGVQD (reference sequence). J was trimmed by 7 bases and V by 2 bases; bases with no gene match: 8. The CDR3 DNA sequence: TGCGCCAGCAGTGAGAGCGGGAGGGCCAGGTGGGAGCAGTACTTC. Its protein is CASSESGRARWEQYF.

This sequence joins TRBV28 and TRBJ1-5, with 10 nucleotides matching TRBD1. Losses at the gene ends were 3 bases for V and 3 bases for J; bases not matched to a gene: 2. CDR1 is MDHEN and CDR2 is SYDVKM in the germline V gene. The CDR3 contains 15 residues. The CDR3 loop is CASSLGQGLNQPQHF. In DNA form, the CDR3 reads TGTGCCAGCAGTTTGGGACAGGGGCTCAATCAGCCCCAGCATTTT.

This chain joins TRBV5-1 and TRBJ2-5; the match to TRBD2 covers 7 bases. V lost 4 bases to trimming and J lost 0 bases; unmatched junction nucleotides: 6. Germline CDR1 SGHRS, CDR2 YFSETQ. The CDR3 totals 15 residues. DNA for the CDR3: TGCGCCAGCAGCGGGGGGGACCGGTACCAAGAGACCCAGTACTTC. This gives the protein CASSGGDRYQETQYF. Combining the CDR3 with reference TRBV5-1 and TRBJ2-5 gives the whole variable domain KAGVTQTPRYLIKTRGQQVTLSCSPISGHRSVSWYQQTPGQGLQFLFEYFSETQRNKGNFPGRFSGRQFSNSRSEMNVSTLELGDSALYLCASSGGDRYQETQYFGPGTRLLVL.

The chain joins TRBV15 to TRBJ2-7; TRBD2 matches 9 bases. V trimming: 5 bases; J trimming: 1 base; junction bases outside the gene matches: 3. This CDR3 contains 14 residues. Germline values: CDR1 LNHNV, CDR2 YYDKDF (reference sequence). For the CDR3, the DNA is TGTGCCACCAGCCTTCTAGCGGGATCCTACGAGCAGTACTTC. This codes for CATSLLAGSYEQYF.